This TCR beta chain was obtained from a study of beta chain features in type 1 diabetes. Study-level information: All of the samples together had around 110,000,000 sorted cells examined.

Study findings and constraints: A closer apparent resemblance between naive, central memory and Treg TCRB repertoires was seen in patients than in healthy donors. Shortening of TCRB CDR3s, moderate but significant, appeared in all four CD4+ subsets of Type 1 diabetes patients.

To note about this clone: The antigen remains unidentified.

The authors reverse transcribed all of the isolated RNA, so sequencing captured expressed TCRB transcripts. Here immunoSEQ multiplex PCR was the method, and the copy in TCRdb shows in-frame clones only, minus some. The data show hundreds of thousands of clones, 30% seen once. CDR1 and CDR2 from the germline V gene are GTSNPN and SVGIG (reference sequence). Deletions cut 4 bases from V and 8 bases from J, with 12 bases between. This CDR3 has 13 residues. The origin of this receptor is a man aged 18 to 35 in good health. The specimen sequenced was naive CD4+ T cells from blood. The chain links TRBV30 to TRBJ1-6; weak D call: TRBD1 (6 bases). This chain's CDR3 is CAWKARGYSPLHF. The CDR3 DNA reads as TGTGCCTGGAAGGCCAGGGGATATTCACCCCTCCACTTT.